This is a list of T cell receptor beta chains from one sample in a study of identical twins. TCRdb re-called the 5' RACE reads with MiXCR, one entry per CDR3 protein. Seen here are under 900,000 distinct CDR3 sequences, roughly 20% observed once, and the top ten hold approximately 14%. This same sample was also part of a study on T cells expressing NK-cell markers.

The sequenced sample was PBMCs. The source is a woman aged 18 to 35 in good health. Both conserved end residues are part of each CDR3. A D gene is named only where the DNA matches it firmly. Clone size appears in some rows only: once, few, many, or a class for an expanded clone.

cdr3_nt cdr3_aa d_call j_call v_call clone_size
TGCAGTGCGGGTCTCCTGGGCGAGCAGTACTTC CSAGLLGEQYF . TRBJ2-7 TRBV20-1 few
TGCAGTGCTCCACACCAGGCAGAGACCCAGTACTTC CSAPHQAETQYF . TRBJ2-5 TRBV20-1 .
TGTGCCAGCTCACCAGCCCTGGCGATACAGGGGGCCACTGAAGCTTTCTTT CASSPALAIQGATEAFF TRBD1 TRBJ1-1 TRBV18 .
TGTGCCAGCAGCTCGGGCTTCGATGGGGCCAACGTCCTGACTTTC CASSSGFDGANVLTF . TRBJ2-6 TRBV7-3 .
TGTGCCAGCAGCCCTGGGACAGGGGGGAGGTACAATGAGCAGTTCTTC CASSPGTGGRYNEQFF TRBD1 TRBJ2-1 TRBV11-3 .
TGTGCCAGCAGTGAACCCCTAATAGGTCAGCCCCAGCATTTT CASSEPLIGQPQHF . TRBJ1-5 TRBV6-1 few
TGTGCCAGCAGCTTGGTTGGTAGCGGGACCGAGCAGTTCTTC CASSLVGSGTEQFF TRBD2 TRBJ2-1 TRBV5-5 .
TGTGCCATCAAAGGGACAGCAGAACCGTCTGGGGCCAACGTCCTGACTTTC CAIKGTAEPSGANVLTF TRBD1 TRBJ2-6 TRBV10-3 .
TGTGCTAGTGGTCCCTCCGGGACAGGGACGAACACCGGGGAGCTGTTTTTT CASGPSGTGTNTGELFF TRBD1 TRBJ2-2 TRBV12-5 few
TGTGCCAGCAGTTACTCGGGGACTAAGCGAAATGAGCAGTTCTTC CASSYSGTKRNEQFF TRBD2 TRBJ2-1 TRBV6-5 .
TGTGCCAGCAGTTTATCGCTGGGGGCGGGAGTATATAACGAGCAGTACTTC CASSLSLGAGVYNEQYF . TRBJ2-7 TRBV27 few
TGCAGTGCAAAAGCAGATGAGCAGTTCTTC CSAKADEQFF . TRBJ2-1 TRBV20-1 .
TGTGCCAGCAGTCGAGCTCCCCATCGGAGCGGGGAGCTGTTTTTT CASSRAPHRSGELFF . TRBJ2-2 TRBV12-3/TRBV12-4 few
TGTGCCAGCAGCGCAGCGGTAGCGGGGATGGAGACCCAGTACTTC CASSAAVAGMETQYF TRBD2 TRBJ2-5 TRBV7-8 few
TGTGCCAGCAGACCAGGGAATGGGGCCAACGTCCTGACTTTC CASRPGNGANVLTF . TRBJ2-6 TRBV12-3/TRBV12-4 few
TGTGCCAGCAGTTACGGACAGGGAGCACTCCACTACGAGCAGTACTTC CASSYGQGALHYEQYF TRBD1 TRBJ2-7 TRBV6-8 .
TGTGCCAGCAGCCCCGACAGGCTGGGGGCTTTCTTT CASSPDRLGAFF . TRBJ1-1 TRBV7-9 many
TGTGCCAGCAGCTTAGGGGCTTTTTCCCGACCCTACGAGCAGTACTTC CASSLGAFSRPYEQYF . TRBJ2-7 TRBV7-6 .
TGCAGTGCTATCTCCCTTAACTCCTACAATGAGCAGTTCTTC CSAISLNSYNEQFF . TRBJ2-1 TRBV20-1 .
TGTGCCACCAGCAGGACAGGCCGATTCACTATAGCCAAAAACATTCAGTACTTC CATSRTGRFTIAKNIQYF . TRBJ2-4 TRBV15 few
TGTGCCAGCAGCGAAAGGACAGGGGCAGGGTACGAGCAGTACTTC CASSERTGAGYEQYF TRBD1 TRBJ2-7 TRBV2 few
TGTGCCAGCAGCCACGCGGGAGCGGTTCAGTACAATGAGCAGTTCTTC CASSHAGAVQYNEQFF TRBD2 TRBJ2-1 TRBV3-1 many
TGTGCCAGCACTAAAGGGACTAGCGGCAGAGATGAGCAGTTCTTC CASTKGTSGRDEQFF TRBD2 TRBJ2-1 TRBV12-3/TRBV12-4 .
TGTGCCAGCAGTTTAAGCCGACTAGCGGGAACTGAGCAGTTCTTC CASSLSRLAGTEQFF TRBD2 TRBJ2-1 TRBV12-3/TRBV12-4 .
TGTGCCAGCAGTAGGGGGTTGGAGCGCCTCACCGGGGAGCTGTTTTTT CASSRGLERLTGELFF . TRBJ2-2 TRBV6-1 .
TGCGCCAGCAGCCAAGATCCGGGACGTCTCCATGAGCAGTTCTTC CASSQDPGRLHEQFF . TRBJ2-1 TRBV4-3 few
TGTGCCAGCAGCACACGCTTCAATGAGCAGTTCTTC CASSTRFNEQFF . TRBJ2-1 TRBV6-5 .
TGCAGCGTTGTAATCTACGAGCAGTACTTC CSVVIYEQYF . TRBJ2-7 TRBV29-1 many
TGTGCCAGCAGTTTAGGCCTAGCGGGCAATGAGCAGTTCTTC CASSLGLAGNEQFF TRBD2 TRBJ2-1 TRBV12-3/TRBV12-4 many
TGTGCCAGCACCGCCTGGTGGACATCCGCCGACGAGCAGTACTTC CASTAWWTSADEQYF . TRBJ2-7 TRBV7-2 .
TGTGCCATCAGTGAGAGACAGACTTTGTCCTACGAGCAGTACTTC CAISERQTLSYEQYF . TRBJ2-7 TRBV10-3 few
TGCAGTGCTAGAGGGGGGCGTGTCAGCTCCTACGAGCAGTACTTC CSARGGRVSSYEQYF . TRBJ2-7 TRBV20-1 many
TGTGCCAGCAGCTTAGTGGACTCTCCTGCATACGAGCAGTACTTC CASSLVDSPAYEQYF . TRBJ2-7 TRBV7-2 many
TGCAGTGCCCAGACTAGCGGGAGGTTGTACGAGCAGTACTTC CSAQTSGRLYEQYF TRBD2 TRBJ2-7 TRBV20-1 few
TGCGCCAGCAGCTTGGTTGGGACGGGACACAATGAGCAGTTCTTC CASSLVGTGHNEQFF . TRBJ2-1 TRBV5-1 .
TGTGCCAGCAGCGTAACCGGGACAACGTACCAAGAGACCCAGTACTTC CASSVTGTTYQETQYF . TRBJ2-5 TRBV9 .
TGTGCCAGCAGTCCTAGAGGGGCTAATGAAAAACTGTTTTTT CASSPRGANEKLFF . TRBJ1-4 TRBV12-3/TRBV12-4 .
TGTGCCAGCAGCGTGACAGAAGCTAACTATGGCTACACCTTC CASSVTEANYGYTF . TRBJ1-2 TRBV9 .
TGTGGCAGCAGTCCCCTGGGACAGTCCACTGAAGCTTTCTTT CGSSPLGQSTEAFF TRBD1 TRBJ1-1 TRBV27 .
TGCAGTGCTAGACAACGGGGGAGCTACGAGCAGTACTTC CSARQRGSYEQYF . TRBJ2-7 TRBV20-1 few
TGTGGGACGCGGTACACTGAAGCTTTCTTT CGTRYTEAFF . TRBJ1-1 TRBV6-6 few
TGTGCCAGCAGCTTCGTCCCCGCTGAAGCTTTCTTT CASSFVPAEAFF . TRBJ1-1 TRBV12-3/TRBV12-4 few
TGTGCCAGCAGCTTTGGGCGCAGTCCCTACGAGCAGTACTTC CASSFGRSPYEQYF . TRBJ2-7 TRBV7-2 few